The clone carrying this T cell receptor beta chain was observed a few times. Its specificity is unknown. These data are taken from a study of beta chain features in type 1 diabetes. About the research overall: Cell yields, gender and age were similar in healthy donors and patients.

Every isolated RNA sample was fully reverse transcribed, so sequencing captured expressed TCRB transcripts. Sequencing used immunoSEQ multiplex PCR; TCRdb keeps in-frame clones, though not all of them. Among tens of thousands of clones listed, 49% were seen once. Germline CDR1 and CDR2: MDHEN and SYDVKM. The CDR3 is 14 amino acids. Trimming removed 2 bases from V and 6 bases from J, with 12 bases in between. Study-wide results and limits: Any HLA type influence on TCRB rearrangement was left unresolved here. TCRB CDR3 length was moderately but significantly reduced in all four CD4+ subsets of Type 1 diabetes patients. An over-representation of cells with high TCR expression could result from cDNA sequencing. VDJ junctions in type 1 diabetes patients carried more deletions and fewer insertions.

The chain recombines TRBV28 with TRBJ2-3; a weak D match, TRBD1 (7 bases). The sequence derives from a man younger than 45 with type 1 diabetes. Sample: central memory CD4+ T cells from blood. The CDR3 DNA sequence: TGTGCCAGCAGTTTAACAGGGGAGGTGGATACGCAGTATTTT. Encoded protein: CASSLTGEVDTQYF.